The T cell receptor (beta chain) under discussion was sequenced for a study of blood T cell repertoires in COVID-19. This CDR3 is built from 16 residues. The V segment lost 3 bases and the J segment 2 bases; nucleotides outside the gene matches: 5. In germline, CDR1 is SGHRS, CDR2 YFSETQ. In the authors' methods: Amplification from reference gene primers served as the basis for estimated nucleated cell counts. Repertoires were generated with immunoSEQ multiplex PCR, while TCRdb's copy carries only in-frame clones and drops some. V and J calls and clone size come straight from that table; D and trimming were deduced from the DNA. The profile shows roughly 230,000 clones, roughly 84% of them singletons.

The chain carries TRBV5-1 and TRBJ1-5; TRBD1 matches 10 bases. Specimen: peripheral blood. This receptor was obtained from an elderly woman with COVID-19, enrolled during active disease. CDR3: CASSYDGTGGNQPQHF. The CDR3 DNA sequence: TGCGCCAGCAGCTACGACGGGACAGGGGGCAATCAGCCCCAGCATTTT. Supplemented by reference TRBV5-1 and TRBJ1-5, the full variable domain reads KAGVTQTPRYLIKTRGQQVTLSCSPISGHRSVSWYQQTPGQGLQFLFEYFSETQRNKGNFPGRFSGRQFSNSRSEMNVSTLELGDSALYLCASSYDGTGGNQPQHFGDGTRLSIL.